This passage covers 13 T cell receptor beta chains from one sample sequenced in a study of identifying expanded T cells in peripheral blood. The table came from immunoSEQ multiplex PCR; TCRdb's copy has only in-frame clones and leaves some out. The sample holds about 78,000 clones; 70% to 90% are singletons and the top ten take about 18%. Sequenced: blood. These receptors all stem from a person aged 18 to 70 in good health.

This chain links TRBV7-3 with TRBJ2-5, with TRBD1 matching over 12 bases. The V gene end was trimmed by 5 bases and the J gene end by 5 bases; junction bases not matched to a gene: 6. The CDR3 is 15 amino acids. Looked up from germline, CDR1 is SGHTA and CDR2 is FQGTGA. The CDR3 protein is CASSPGTGGGETQYF. The CDR3 DNA sequence: TGTGCCAGCAGCCCCGGGACAGGGGGCGGGGAGACCCAGTACTTC.

The chain is built from TRBV7-9 and TRBJ1-1; 7 bases agree with TRBD1. Germline CDR1 is SEHNR and CDR2 is FQNEAQ (reference sequence). The CDR3 is 15 amino acids. J gave up 1 base and V 2 bases, and 4 bases lay outside the gene matches. CDR3 nucleotides: TGTGCCAGCAGCTTACGGACAGGAAAGAACACTGAAGCTTTCTTT. It yields the protein CASSLRTGKNTEAFF.

In this sample, this clone turned up a few times. The chain recombines TRBV6-5 with TRBJ2-7; D might be TRBD2 (5 bases). V lost 6 bases and J 4 bases, leaving 19 bases between the germline ends. The CDR3 has 15 residues. Per the germline V gene, CDR1 is MNHEY and CDR2 is SVGAGI. The DNA of the CDR3 is TGTGCCAGCAGCCCCGACGCGGGCCGCGATTACGAGCAGTACTTC. This sequence encodes CASSPDAGRDYEQYF.

The J gene is TRBJ2-1, the V gene TRBV14; unclear D gene. The CDR3 length is 12 residues. The germline gives CDR1 SGHDN, CDR2 FVKESK. V dropped 5 bases and J dropped 5 bases, with 7 bases sitting between them. The DNA for the CDR3 is TGTGCCAGCAGCACGTTCAACAATGAGCAGTTCTTC. Its translation is CASSTFNNEQFF.

V gene TRBV28 combines with J gene TRBJ2-1; TRBD2 aligns across 9 bases. The CDR3 runs 17 residues. Trimming removed 3 bases from V and 5 bases from J; junction bases left unmatched: 11. The germline V gene has CDR1 MDHEN and CDR2 SYDVKM. CDR3 nucleotides: TGTGCCAGCAGTTTCCATAGCGGGAGCCTTTCAAACAATGAGCAGTTCTTC. Translating gives CASSFHSGSLSNNEQFF.

The chain joins TRBV5-5 to TRBJ1-5, with unresolved D. Trimming removed 2 bases at V and 4 bases at J, with 10 bases between. CDR1 is SGHKS, CDR2 YYEKEE, per germline (reference sequence). This CDR3 has 14 residues. This chain's CDR3 is CASSFGEGNQPQHF. Written as DNA, the CDR3 is TGTGCCAGCAGCTTTGGGGAAGGAAATCAGCCCCAGCATTTT. The complete variable domain, with remaining parts taken from reference TRBV5-5 and TRBJ1-5, reads DAGVTQSPTHLIKTRGQQVTLRCSPISGHKSVSWYQQVLGQGPQFIFQYYEKEERGRGNFPDRFSARQFPNYSSELNVNALLLGDSALYLCASSFGEGNQPQHFGDGTRLSIL.

The rearrangement links TRBV4-1 to TRBJ2-2; 10 nucleotides match TRBD2. Germline V CDR1 and CDR2: MGHRA, YSYEKL. This CDR3 contains 20 residues. The V gene end was trimmed by 0 bases and the J gene end by 0 bases; junction bases not matched to a gene: 10. As DNA, the CDR3 is TGCGCCAGCAGCCAAGATTTAAGGTTAGCGGGAGGCTCGAACACCGGGGAGCTGTTTTTT. This translates into CASSQDLRLAGGSNTGELFF.

Note on this clone: The sample carries other DNA sequences with the same CDR3. V is TRBV29-1 and J is TRBJ2-7; 7 positions agree with TRBD2. V dropped 3 bases and J dropped 0; count of bases not matched to a gene: 5. This CDR3 contains 14 residues. Germline V lookup: CDR1 SQVTM, CDR2 ANQGSEA. The CDR3 loop reads CSVDGLADSYEQYF. The CDR3 region has the DNA TGCAGCGTTGATGGGCTAGCGGACTCCTACGAGCAGTACTTC.

This clone was seen just once. The V and J genes are TRBV14 and TRBJ1-2; possible D gene TRBD1, 5 bases. Germline values: CDR1 SGHDN, CDR2 FVKESK. This CDR3 is built from 15 residues. Trimming took 4 bases from V and 4 from J, leaving 16 bases between them. The CDR3 is CASSPDGASPYGYTF. The CDR3 nucleotides are TGTGCCAGCAGCCCAGATGGGGCCAGCCCCTATGGCTACACCTTC.

The gene calls are TRBV4-2 and TRBJ2-3, with a possible D match to TRBD2 (6 bases). This CDR3 region has 17 residues. Germline-derived CDR1 and CDR2 are LGHNA and YNFKEQ. The germline V and J ends were trimmed by 1 base and 0 bases, with 14 bases remaining between them. The CDR3 protein is CASSQVGRSGSTDTQYF. The CDR3, as DNA: TGTGCCAGCAGCCAAGTGGGCCGTAGCGGAAGCACAGATACGCAGTATTTT.

The gene calls are TRBV11-2 and TRBJ2-7; the match to TRBD2 covers 7 bases. Germline V gene lookup returns CDR1 SGHAT and CDR2 FQNNGV. Losses at the gene ends were 0 bases for V and 6 bases for J; bases not matched to a gene: 5. This CDR3 comprises 14 residues. CDR3 sequence reads: CASSLDLVAGEQYF. CDR3 nucleotide sequence: TGTGCCAGCAGCTTAGATCTGGTAGCGGGCGAGCAGTACTTC.

The chain links TRBV6-6 to TRBJ1-1; D might be TRBD1 (5 bases). Germline V lookup: CDR1 MNHNY, CDR2 SVGAGI (reference sequence). Trimming left V 7 bases short and J 0 bases short, with 12 bases between. The CDR3 totals 14 residues. The CDR3: CASTQWGLNTEAFF. In DNA, the CDR3 is TGTGCCAGCACCCAGTGGGGACTGAACACTGAAGCTTTCTTT.

This clone was detected only once. This chain joins TRBV10-3 and TRBJ1-1; no clear D gene. The length of the CDR3 is 14 residues. Germline loops: CDR1 ENHRY, CDR2 SYGVKD. V was shortened by 4 bases and J by 5 bases, with 14 bases between the two germline ends. The CDR3 spells CAISATAGRTEAFF. Written as DNA, the CDR3 is TGTGCCATCAGTGCAACAGCGGGGAGGACTGAAGCTTTCTTT.